The 13 T cell receptor beta chains reported below all come from one sample, sequenced in a study of blood T cell repertoires in COVID-19. Produced via immunoSEQ multiplex PCR; TCRdb's table is partial and in-frame only. This table holds approximately 100,000 clones, roughly 85% found once. Specimen: peripheral blood. Receptors were obtained from a woman in her 70s with active or convalescent COVID-19.

This clone was seen a handful of times. The chain couples TRBV24-1 to TRBJ1-1, with 8 bases that match TRBD1. The V gene's germline CDR1 is KGHDR and CDR2 SFDVKD. The junction had 6 bases not matched to a gene; V was cut back by 6 bases and J by 1 base. CDR3 length: 15 amino acids. CDR3 protein: CATSTSGTGNTEAFF. The CDR3 DNA reads as TGTGCCACCAGTACCTCCGGGACAGGGAACACTGAAGCTTTCTTT.

Only one count was recorded for this clone. The chain has TRBV25-1 and TRBJ2-3; TRBD2 is a possible D gene (6 bases). The V and J ends lost 6 bases and 0 bases respectively, with 16 bases between them. This CDR3 spans 16 amino acids. Looked up from germline, CDR1 is MGHDK and CDR2 is SYGVNS. CDR3 sequence: CASRGGGAPSTDTQYF. In DNA form, the CDR3 reads TGTGCCAGCAGGGGTGGCGGGGCCCCTAGCACAGATACGCAGTATTTT.

This sequence joins TRBV21-1 and TRBJ2-7; the table gives TRBD2 as D, unverified against the DNA. TRBV21-1 is given as a pseudogene. This CDR3 is 16 amino acids long. CDR3 region: CASSSRTSGATYEQYF. CDR3 sequence (DNA): TGTGCCAGCAGCTCCCGGACTAGCGGGGCAACCTACGAGCAGTACTTC.

The chain carries TRBV6-5 and TRBJ1-5, with TRBD1 matching over 8 bases. Unmatched junction bases numbered 7, after V lost 8 bases and J lost 4 bases. The length of the CDR3 is 14 residues. Germline V lookup: CDR1 MNHEY, CDR2 SVGAGI. The CDR3 reads CASQGAKGNQPQHF. The CDR3 nucleotides are TGTGCCAGCCAGGGGGCGAAGGGTAATCAGCCCCAGCATTTT.

The chain joins TRBV7-2 to TRBJ2-1; TRBD2 agrees at 10 bases. Germline V gene sequence: CDR1 SGHTA, CDR2 FQGNSA. This CDR3 spans 16 amino acids. V was clipped by 5 bases and J by 6 bases; unmatched bases: 10. The CDR3 here is CASSPASGRGGNEQFF. CDR3 sequence (DNA): TGTGCCAGCAGCCCAGCTAGCGGGAGAGGGGGCAATGAGCAGTTCTTC.

V is TRBV5-1 and J is TRBJ2-7; 8 nucleotides agree with TRBD1. The germline V gene has CDR1 SGHRS and CDR2 YFSETQ. The CDR3 is 18 amino acids. After removal of 0 bases from V and 4 bases from J, the junction contained 15 bases not matched to a gene. The CDR3 DNA reads as TGCGCCAGCAGCTTGGCGACAGGGGCGCTCCAATCGGGATACGAGCAGTACTTC. Translating gives CASSLATGALQSGYEQYF. The entire variable domain, with the rest obtained from reference TRBV5-1 and TRBJ2-7, is as follows: KAGVTQTPRYLIKTRGQQVTLSCSPISGHRSVSWYQQTPGQGLQFLFEYFSETQRNKGNFPGRFSGRQFSNSRSEMNVSTLELGDSALYLCASSLATGALQSGYEQYFGPGTRLTVT.

This clone has only one observation. This chain links TRBV15 with TRBJ2-5, with 9 positions matching TRBD2. The CDR3 extends over 17 amino acids. The V gene's germline CDR1 is LNHNV and CDR2 YYDKDF (reference sequence). After removal of 0 bases from V and 1 base from J, the junction contained 6 bases not matched to a gene. The CDR3 sequence is CATSRDGSGRSQETQYF. CDR3 DNA: TGTGCCACCAGCAGAGATGGGAGCGGGAGGTCCCAAGAGACCCAGTACTTC.

The rearrangement links TRBV7-6 to TRBJ2-1, with 13 bases that match TRBD2. The V segment lost 2 bases and the J segment 0 bases; nucleotides outside the gene matches: 10. Germline CDR1 reads SGHVS; CDR2 reads FNYEAQ. This CDR3 has 20 residues. Here the CDR3 reads CASSLKPGLAGLSSYNEQFF. In DNA form, the CDR3 reads TGTGCCAGCAGCTTAAAACCGGGACTAGCGGGATTGAGCTCCTACAATGAGCAGTTCTTC.

The rearrangement links TRBV24-1 to TRBJ2-2, with D perhaps matching TRBD2 (7 bases). This CDR3 contains 15 residues. V gave up 4 bases and J gave up 4 bases, with 12 bases separating them. Germline V gives CDR1 KGHDR, CDR2 SFDVKD. Here the CDR3 DNA reads TGTGCCACCAGTGAGAGTCGGGGGGCCACCGGGGAGCTGTTTTTT. This codes for CATSESRGATGELFF.

V is TRBV7-9 and J is TRBJ2-5; D is unclear. V was trimmed by 3 bases and J by 2 bases, leaving 4 bases between them. Germline loops: CDR1 SEHNR, CDR2 FQNEAQ (reference sequence). The CDR3 loop spans 12 amino acids. In DNA, the CDR3 is TGTGCCAGCAGCTTTCAGCAAGAGACCCAGTACTTC. Amino acids: CASSFQQETQYF.

The V and J genes are TRBV5-1 and TRBJ2-7, with 12 bases that match TRBD2. CDR1 is SGHRS, CDR2 YFSETQ, per germline. The CDR3 extends over 16 amino acids. The ends lost 8 bases at V and 6 bases at J; junction bases unmatched: 15. Written as DNA, the CDR3 is TGCGCCAGTCGAGATCTAGCGGGAGGGACTTTCAGCGAGCAGTACTTC. Its translation is CASRDLAGGTFSEQYF.

This chain links TRBV5-1 with TRBJ2-1; 7 nucleotides align to TRBD2. After removal of 6 bases from V and 2 bases from J, the junction contained 8 bases not matched to a gene. Germline V CDR1 and CDR2: SGHRS, YFSETQ. The CDR3 sequence is 15 residues long. CDR3 loop: CASTSGTTPYNEQFF. The CDR3 coding sequence is TGCGCCAGCACCTCAGGGACTACACCCTACAATGAGCAGTTCTTC.

This sequence joins TRBV28 and TRBJ2-2, with 9 bases matching TRBD1. CDR1 is MDHEN, CDR2 SYDVKM, per germline. This CDR3 has 15 amino acids. V lost 6 bases to trimming and J lost 6 bases; unmatched junction nucleotides: 8. The DNA for the CDR3 is TGTGCCAGCAGCCGACAGGGGGTAAAGGCCGGGGAGCTGTTTTTT. It translates to CASSRQGVKAGELFF.